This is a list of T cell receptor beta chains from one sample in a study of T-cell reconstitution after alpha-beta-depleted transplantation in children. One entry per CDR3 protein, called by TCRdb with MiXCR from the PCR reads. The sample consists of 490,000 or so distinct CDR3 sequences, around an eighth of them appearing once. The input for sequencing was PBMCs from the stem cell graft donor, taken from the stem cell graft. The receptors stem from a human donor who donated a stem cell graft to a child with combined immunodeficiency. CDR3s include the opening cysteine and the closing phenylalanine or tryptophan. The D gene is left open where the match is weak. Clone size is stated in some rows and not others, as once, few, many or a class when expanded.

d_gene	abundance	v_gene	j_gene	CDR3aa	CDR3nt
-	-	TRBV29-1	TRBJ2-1	CSVVGGFPSYNEQFF	TGCAGCGTTGTGGGGGGTTTCCCGTCCTACAATGAGCAGTTCTTC
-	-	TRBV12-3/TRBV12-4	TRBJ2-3	CASSFMRGPPTDTQYF	TGTGCCAGCAGTTTCATGCGGGGGCCTCCCACAGATACGCAGTATTTT
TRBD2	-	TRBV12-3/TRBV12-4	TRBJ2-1	CASSQGLAAEQFF	TGTGCCAGCAGTCAAGGACTAGCCGCCGAGCAGTTCTTC
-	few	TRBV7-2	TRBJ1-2	CASSLAYYTGMGATNYGYTF	TGTGCCAGCAGCTTAGCGTATTATACGGGCATGGGAGCCACCAACTATGGCTACACCTTC
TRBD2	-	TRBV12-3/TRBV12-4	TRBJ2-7	CASSPRTSGTAYEQYF	TGTGCCAGCAGCCCGCGGACTAGCGGGACCGCCTACGAGCAGTACTTC
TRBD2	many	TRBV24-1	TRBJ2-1	CATSVGTSGNEQFF	TGTGCCACCAGTGTAGGGACTAGCGGTAATGAGCAGTTCTTC
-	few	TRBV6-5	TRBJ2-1	CASSRSTGEQFF	TGTGCCAGCAGTCGATCCACTGGGGAGCAGTTCTTC
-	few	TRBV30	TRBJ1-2	CAWSPTNYGYTF	TGTGCCTGGAGTCCTACTAACTATGGCTACACCTTC
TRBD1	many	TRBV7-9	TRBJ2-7	CASSQGQISSYEQYF	TGTGCCAGCAGCCAGGGACAGATTAGCTCCTACGAGCAGTACTTC
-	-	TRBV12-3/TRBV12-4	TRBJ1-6	CASSLGVRGASSYNSPLHF	TGTGCCAGCAGTTTAGGTGTGAGGGGAGCGAGCTCCTATAATTCACCCCTCCACTTT
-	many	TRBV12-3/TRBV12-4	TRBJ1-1	CASSSPRQRLNTEAFF	TGTGCCAGCAGTTCGCCTCGACAGAGATTGAACACTGAAGCTTTCTTT
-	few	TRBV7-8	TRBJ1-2	CASSIGLTGGDKTF	TGTGCCAGCAGCATCGGACTGACAGGCGGAGATAAAACCTTC
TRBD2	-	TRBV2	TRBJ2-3	CASPDIVAGGHTDTQYF	TGTGCCAGCCCCGACATCGTAGCGGGAGGTCATACAGATACGCAGTATTTT
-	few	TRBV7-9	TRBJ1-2	CASSLVAQEYNYGYTF	TGTGCCAGCAGCTTAGTGGCGCAGGAGTATAACTATGGCTACACCTTC
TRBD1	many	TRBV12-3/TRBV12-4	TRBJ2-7	CASSLTSGTGVEYF	TGTGCCAGCAGTTTGACATCCGGGACAGGGGTGGAGTACTTC
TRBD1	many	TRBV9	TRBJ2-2	CASSPRGQTNTGELFF	TGTGCCAGCAGCCCTCGGGGACAGACGAACACCGGGGAGCTGTTTTTT
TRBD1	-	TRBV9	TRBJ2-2	CASSLPRTGVNTGELFF	TGTGCCAGCAGCCTTCCCCGGACAGGTGTGAACACCGGGGAGCTGTTTTTT
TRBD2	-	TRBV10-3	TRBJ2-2	CAISDSASGATGELFF	TGTGCCATCAGTGATTCGGCTAGCGGGGCCACCGGGGAGCTGTTTTTT
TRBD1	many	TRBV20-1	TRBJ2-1	CSVTPRDRSYNEQFF	TGCAGTGTAACCCCAAGGGACAGGTCCTACAATGAGCAGTTCTTC
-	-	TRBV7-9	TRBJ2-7	CASSLSSGPPYEQYF	TGTGCCAGCAGCTTATCCAGCGGACCCCCCTACGAGCAGTACTTC
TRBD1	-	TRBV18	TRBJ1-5	CASSPRQGTNQPQHF	TGTGCCAGCTCACCTAGACAGGGGACCAATCAGCCCCAGCATTTT
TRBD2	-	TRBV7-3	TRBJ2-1	CASSLTRAVGAGGQRGQFF	TGTGCCAGCAGCTTAACAAGGGCGGTCGGAGCGGGAGGGCAGCGGGGGCAGTTCTTC
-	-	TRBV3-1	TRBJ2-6	CASSLDRTDLGANVLTF	TGTGCCAGCAGCCTGGACCGTACGGACCTTGGGGCCAACGTCCTGACTTTC
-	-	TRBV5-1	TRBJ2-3	CASSLVSSMGDTQYF	TGCGCCAGCAGCTTGGTATCTTCAATGGGCGATACGCAGTATTTT
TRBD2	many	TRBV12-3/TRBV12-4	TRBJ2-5	CASSFGGGSETQYF	TGTGCCAGCAGTTTTGGGGGGGGGAGCGAGACCCAGTACTTC
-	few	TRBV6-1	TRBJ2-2	CASSESGTWGTGELFF	TGTGCCAGCAGTGAATCCGGGACATGGGGAACCGGGGAGCTGTTTTTT
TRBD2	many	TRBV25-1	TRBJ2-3	CASSAGTSLTQYF	TGTGCCAGCAGTGCCGGGACTAGTTTGACGCAGTATTTT
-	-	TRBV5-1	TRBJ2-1	CASSFNTGSYNEQFF	TGCGCCAGCAGCTTTAACACCGGGTCCTACAATGAGCAGTTCTTC
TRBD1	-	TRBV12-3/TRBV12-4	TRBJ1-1	CASRKGQGNTEAFF	TGTGCCAGCAGGAAGGGACAGGGGAACACTGAAGCTTTCTTT
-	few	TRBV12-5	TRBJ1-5	CASGLPLLTVRSNQPQHF	TGTGCTAGTGGTTTGCCCCTCCTGACAGTTCGTAGCAATCAGCCCCAGCATTTT
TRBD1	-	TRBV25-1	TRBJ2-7	CASSAGTGLGEQYF	TGTGCCAGCAGTGCCGGGACAGGGTTGGGCGAGCAGTACTTC
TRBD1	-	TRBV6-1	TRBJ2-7	CASSWTGVYEQYF	TGTGCCAGCAGCTGGACAGGGGTCTACGAGCAGTACTTC
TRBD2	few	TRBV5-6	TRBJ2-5	CASSWSGEIQETQYF	TGTGCCAGCAGCTGGAGCGGGGAAATCCAAGAGACCCAGTACTTC
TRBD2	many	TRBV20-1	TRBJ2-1	CSAGQLAALYNEQFF	TGCAGTGCTGGTCAACTAGCGGCCCTCTACAATGAGCAGTTCTTC
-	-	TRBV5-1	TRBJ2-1	CASSSLRRVVGNEQFF	TGCGCCAGCAGCTCCTTGCGCAGAGTCGTGGGCAATGAGCAGTTCTTC
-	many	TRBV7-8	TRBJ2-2	CASSLEAGVNTGELFF	TGTGCCAGCAGCTTAGAGGCAGGGGTCAACACCGGGGAGCTGTTTTTT
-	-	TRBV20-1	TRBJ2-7	CSARASHAYEQYF	TGCAGTGCAAGGGCCTCACACGCCTACGAGCAGTACTTC
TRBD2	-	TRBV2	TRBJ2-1	CASSELGSGGGSSYNEQFF	TGTGCCAGCAGTGAGCTAGGTAGCGGGGGCGGAAGCTCCTACAATGAGCAGTTCTTC
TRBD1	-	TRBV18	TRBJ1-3	CASSPTGGQDGNTIYF	TGTGCCAGCTCACCAACTGGGGGACAGGATGGAAACACCATATATTTT
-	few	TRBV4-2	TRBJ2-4	CASSQDGTPEGNIQYF	TGTGCCAGCAGCCAAGACGGGACCCCGGAGGGGAACATTCAGTACTTC
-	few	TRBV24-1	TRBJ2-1	CATSPDRHNEQFF	TGTGCCACCAGTCCAGATCGCCACAATGAGCAGTTCTTC
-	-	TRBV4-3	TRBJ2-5	CASSQEWRAGVGLETQYF	TGCGCCAGCAGCCAAGAATGGAGGGCAGGGGTAGGCCTAGAGACCCAGTACTTC
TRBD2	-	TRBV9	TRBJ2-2	CASSVGILAGPRELFF	TGTGCCAGCAGCGTAGGAATCCTAGCGGGTCCGCGGGAGCTGTTTTTT
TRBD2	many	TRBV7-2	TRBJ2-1	CASSTHGRGLADYNEQFF	TGTGCCAGCAGCACTCACGGGAGGGGACTAGCGGATTACAATGAGCAGTTCTTC
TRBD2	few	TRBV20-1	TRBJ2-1	CSALSRLAGRNNEQFF	TGCAGTGCTTTAAGTAGGCTAGCGGGACGAAATAATGAGCAGTTCTTC
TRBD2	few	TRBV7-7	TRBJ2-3	CASSRTEVGLAGTSTDTQYF	TGTGCCAGCAGCCGGACCGAGGTCGGACTAGCGGGTACTAGCACAGATACGCAGTATTTT
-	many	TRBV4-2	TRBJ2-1	CASSQDSGAHNEQFF	TGTGCCAGCAGCCAAGACTCAGGGGCCCACAATGAGCAGTTCTTC
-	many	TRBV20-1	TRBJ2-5	CSARRRGLETQYF	TGCAGTGCTAGGAGGAGGGGGCTGGAGACCCAGTACTTC
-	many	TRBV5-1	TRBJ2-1	CASSIDGSGTNDNEQFF	TGCGCCAGCAGCATTGATGGATCGGGGACAAACGACAATGAGCAGTTCTTC
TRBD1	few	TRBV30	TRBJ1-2	CAWKGQGHWGYTF	TGTGCCTGGAAGGGACAGGGCCATTGGGGCTACACCTTC
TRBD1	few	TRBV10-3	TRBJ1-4	CATQGSEKLFF	TGTGCCACACAGGGGTCTGAAAAACTGTTTTTT
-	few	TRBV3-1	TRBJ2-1	CATPLGANEQFF	TGTGCCACCCCACTCGGGGCCAATGAGCAGTTCTTC
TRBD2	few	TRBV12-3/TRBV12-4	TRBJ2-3	CASSPVRREGRTDTQYF	TGTGCCAGCAGTCCAGTTAGGAGGGAGGGCCGAACAGATACGCAGTATTTT
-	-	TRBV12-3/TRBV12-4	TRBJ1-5	CASSLVGTGNQPQHF	TGTGCCAGCAGTTTAGTGGGAACAGGCAATCAGCCCCAGCATTTT
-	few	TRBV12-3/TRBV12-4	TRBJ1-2	CASSPGPGGGYTF	TGTGCCAGCAGCCCCGGGCCCGGGGGTGGCTACACCTTC